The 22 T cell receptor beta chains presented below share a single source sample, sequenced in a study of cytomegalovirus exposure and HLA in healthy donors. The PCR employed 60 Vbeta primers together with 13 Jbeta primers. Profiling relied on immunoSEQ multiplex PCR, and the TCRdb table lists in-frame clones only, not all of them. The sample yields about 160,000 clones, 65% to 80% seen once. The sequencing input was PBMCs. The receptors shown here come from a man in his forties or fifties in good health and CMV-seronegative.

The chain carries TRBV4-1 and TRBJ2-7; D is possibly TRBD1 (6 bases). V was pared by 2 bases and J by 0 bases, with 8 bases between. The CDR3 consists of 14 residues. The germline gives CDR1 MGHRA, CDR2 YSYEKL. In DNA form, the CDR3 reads TGCGCCAGCAGCCAACAGGGGCTCTCCTACGAGCAGTACTTC. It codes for CASSQQGLSYEQYF.

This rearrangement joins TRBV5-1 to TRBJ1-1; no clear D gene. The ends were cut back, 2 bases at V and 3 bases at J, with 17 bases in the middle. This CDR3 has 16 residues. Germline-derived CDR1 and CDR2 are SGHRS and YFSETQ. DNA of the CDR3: TGCGCCAGCAGCTTAGGTTCCGGAAACGGGTACACTGAAGCTTTCTTT. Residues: CASSLGSGNGYTEAFF.

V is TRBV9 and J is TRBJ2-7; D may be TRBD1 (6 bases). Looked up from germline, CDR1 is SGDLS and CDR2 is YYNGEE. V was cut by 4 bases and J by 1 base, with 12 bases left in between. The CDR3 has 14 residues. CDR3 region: CASSQQGISYEQYF. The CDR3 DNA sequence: TGTGCCAGCAGCCAACAGGGAATATCCTACGAGCAGTACTTC.

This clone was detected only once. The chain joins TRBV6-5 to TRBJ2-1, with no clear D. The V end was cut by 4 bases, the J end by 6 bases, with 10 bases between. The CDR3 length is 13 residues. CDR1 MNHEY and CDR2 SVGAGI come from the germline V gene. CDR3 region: CASSFRPGNEQFF. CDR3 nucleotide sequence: TGTGCCAGCAGTTTTCGTCCGGGCAATGAGCAGTTCTTC.

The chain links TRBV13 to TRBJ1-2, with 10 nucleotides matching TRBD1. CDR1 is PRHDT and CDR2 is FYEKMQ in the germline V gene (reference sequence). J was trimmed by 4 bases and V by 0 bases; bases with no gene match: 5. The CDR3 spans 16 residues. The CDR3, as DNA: TGTGCCAGCAGCTTAGGCCTGACAGGGGGCAGCTATGGCTACACCTTC. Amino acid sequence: CASSLGLTGGSYGYTF.

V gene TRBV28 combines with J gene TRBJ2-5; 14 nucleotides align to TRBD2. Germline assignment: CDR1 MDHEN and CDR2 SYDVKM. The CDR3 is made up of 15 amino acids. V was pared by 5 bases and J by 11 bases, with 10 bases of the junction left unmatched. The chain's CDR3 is CASSLRLAGGQVQYF. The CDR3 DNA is TGTGCCAGCAGTCTCAGACTAGCGGGGGGGCAAGTGCAGTACTTC.

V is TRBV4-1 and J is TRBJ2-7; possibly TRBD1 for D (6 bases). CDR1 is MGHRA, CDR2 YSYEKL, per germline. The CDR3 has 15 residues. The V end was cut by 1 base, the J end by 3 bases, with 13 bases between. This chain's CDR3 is CASSQVDRSVYEQYF. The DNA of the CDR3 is TGCGCCAGCAGCCAAGTTGACAGGTCTGTCTACGAGCAGTACTTC.

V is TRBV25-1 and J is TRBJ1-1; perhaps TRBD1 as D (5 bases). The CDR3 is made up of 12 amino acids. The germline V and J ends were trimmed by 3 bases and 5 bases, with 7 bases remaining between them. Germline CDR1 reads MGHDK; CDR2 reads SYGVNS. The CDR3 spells CASSDRGTEAFF. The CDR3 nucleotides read TGTGCCAGCAGTGACCGGGGGACTGAAGCTTTCTTT.

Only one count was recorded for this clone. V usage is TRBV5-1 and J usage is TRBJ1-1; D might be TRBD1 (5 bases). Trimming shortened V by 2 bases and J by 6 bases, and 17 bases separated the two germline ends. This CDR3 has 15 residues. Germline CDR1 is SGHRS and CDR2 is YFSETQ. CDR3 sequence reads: CASSLTQAAEAEAFF. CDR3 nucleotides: TGCGCCAGCAGCTTAACACAGGCCGCTGAGGCTGAAGCTTTCTTT.

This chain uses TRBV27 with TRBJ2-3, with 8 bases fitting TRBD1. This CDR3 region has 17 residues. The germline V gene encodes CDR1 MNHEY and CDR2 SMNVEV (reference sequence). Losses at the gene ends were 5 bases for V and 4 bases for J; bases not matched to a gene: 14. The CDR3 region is CASSPVDRARVADTQYF. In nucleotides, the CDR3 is TGTGCCAGCAGTCCCGTGGACAGGGCGCGGGTCGCAGATACGCAGTATTTT.

This chain's CDR3 is CASSLLVGANEKLFF. DNA of the CDR3: TGTGCCAGCAGTTTGCTGGTAGGGGCTAATGAAAAACTGTTTTTT. The rearrangement uses TRBV27 and TRBJ1-4; maybe TRBD1 (5 bases). Germline values: CDR1 MNHEY, CDR2 SMNVEV (reference sequence). The CDR3 consists of 15 residues. V lost 3 bases and J lost 3, with 11 bases in between.

The CDR3: CASSIGTGRHTGELFF. CDR3 sequence (DNA): TGTGCCAGTAGTATAGGGACAGGGAGGCACACCGGGGAGCTGTTTTTT. This chain joins TRBV19 and TRBJ2-2; TRBD1 matches at 8 bases. The CDR3 covers 16 residues. Trimming at V came to 1 base and at J to 3 bases, leaving 4 bases not matched to a gene. Germline assignment: CDR1 LNHDA and CDR2 SQIVND (reference sequence).

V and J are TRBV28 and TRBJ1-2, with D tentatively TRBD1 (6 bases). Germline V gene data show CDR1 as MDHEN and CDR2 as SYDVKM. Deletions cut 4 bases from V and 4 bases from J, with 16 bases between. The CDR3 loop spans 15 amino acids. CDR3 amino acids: CASSSQSGASYGYTF. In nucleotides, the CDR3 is TGTGCCAGCAGTTCCCAATCAGGGGCCTCCTATGGCTACACCTTC.

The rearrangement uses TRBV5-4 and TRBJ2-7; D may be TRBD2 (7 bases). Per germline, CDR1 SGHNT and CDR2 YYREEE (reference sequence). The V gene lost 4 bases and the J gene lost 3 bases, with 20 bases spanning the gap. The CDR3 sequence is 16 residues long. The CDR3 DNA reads TGTGCCAGCAGCCCAAGGGGGGGGGCAGGGGACTACGAGCAGTACTTC. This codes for CASSPRGGAGDYEQYF.

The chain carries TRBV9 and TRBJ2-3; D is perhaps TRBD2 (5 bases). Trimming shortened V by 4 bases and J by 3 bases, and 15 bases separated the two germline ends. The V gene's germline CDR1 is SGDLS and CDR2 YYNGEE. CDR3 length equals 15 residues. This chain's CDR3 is CASSHRADSTDTQYF. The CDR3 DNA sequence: TGTGCCAGCAGCCACCGGGCGGACTCAACAGATACGCAGTATTTT.

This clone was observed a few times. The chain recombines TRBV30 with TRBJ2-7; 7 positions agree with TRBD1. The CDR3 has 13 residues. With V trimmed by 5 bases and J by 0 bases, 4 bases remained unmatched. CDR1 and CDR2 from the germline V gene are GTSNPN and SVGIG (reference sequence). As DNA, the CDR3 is TGTGCCTGGCGGGGACAGTTCTCCTACGAGCAGTACTTC. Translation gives CAWRGQFSYEQYF.

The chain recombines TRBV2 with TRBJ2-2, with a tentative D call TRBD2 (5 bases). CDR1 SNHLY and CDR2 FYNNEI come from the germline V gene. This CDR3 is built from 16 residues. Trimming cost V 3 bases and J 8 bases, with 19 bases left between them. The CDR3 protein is CASSDNLEGLKGELFF. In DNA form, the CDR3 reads TGTGCCAGCAGTGATAACCTTGAAGGACTGAAAGGGGAGCTGTTTTTT.

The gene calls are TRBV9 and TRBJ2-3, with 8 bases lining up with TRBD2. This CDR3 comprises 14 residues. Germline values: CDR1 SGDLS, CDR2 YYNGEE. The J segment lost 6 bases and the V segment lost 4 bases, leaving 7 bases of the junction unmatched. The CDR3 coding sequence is TGTGCCAGCAGCTTCCGGGGGGGCGGGGATACGCAGTATTTT. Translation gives CASSFRGGGDTQYF.

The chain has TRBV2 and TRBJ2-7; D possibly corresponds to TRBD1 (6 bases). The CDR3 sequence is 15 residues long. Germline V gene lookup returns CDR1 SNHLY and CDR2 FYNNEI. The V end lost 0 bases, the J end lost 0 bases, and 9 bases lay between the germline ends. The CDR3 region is CASSEAGTNSYEQYF. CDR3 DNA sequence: TGTGCCAGCAGTGAAGCGGGGACAAACTCCTACGAGCAGTACTTC. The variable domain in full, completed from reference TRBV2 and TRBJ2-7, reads EPEVTQTPSHQVTQMGQEVILRCVPISNHLYFYWYRQILGQKVEFLVSFYNNEISEKSEIFDDQFSVERPDGSNFTLKIRSTKLEDSAMYFCASSEAGTNSYEQYFGPGTRLTVT.

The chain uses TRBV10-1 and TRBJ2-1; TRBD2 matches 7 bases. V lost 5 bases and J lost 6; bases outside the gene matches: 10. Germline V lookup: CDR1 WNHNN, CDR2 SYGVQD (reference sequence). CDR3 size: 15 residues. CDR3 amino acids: CASSRDGGTLNEQFF. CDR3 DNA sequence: TGCGCCAGCAGTAGGGACGGGGGGACTCTCAATGAGCAGTTCTTC.

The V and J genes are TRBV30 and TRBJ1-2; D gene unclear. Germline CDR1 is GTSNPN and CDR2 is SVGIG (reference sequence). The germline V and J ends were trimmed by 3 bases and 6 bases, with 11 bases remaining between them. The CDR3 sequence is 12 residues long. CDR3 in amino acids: CAWRFSAHGYTF. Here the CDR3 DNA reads TGTGCCTGGAGGTTCAGCGCTCATGGCTACACCTTC.

This chain's CDR3 is CASSPKWEIGNSPLHF. CDR3 DNA sequence: TGTGCCAGCAGCCCCAAGTGGGAGATTGGTAATTCACCCCTCCACTTT. The V and J genes are TRBV7-9 and TRBJ1-6, with unresolved D. Per germline, CDR1 SEHNR and CDR2 FQNEAQ (reference sequence). CDR3 size: 16 residues. Deletions cut 5 bases from V and 6 bases from J, with 17 bases between.